This T cell receptor beta chain comes out of a study of T cells after yellow fever vaccination. Across the study: Some fractions had low cell numbers, and these were prepared with SMART-Seq v4 Ultra Low Input.

To note about this clonotype: Its antigen is unidentified.

The CDR3 spans 15 residues. The germline V gene has CDR1 SEHNR and CDR2 FQNEAQ (reference sequence). V shed 3 bases and J shed 0 bases, with 10 bases lying between them. TCRdb redid the calling of the 5' RACE reads with MiXCR, one entry per CDR3 protein. The data contain 600,000 to 750,000 distinct CDR3 sequences, 10% to 15% of them singletons. Points from the study as a whole: Most primary-vaccination clones reappeared after the booster (just under 98% CD4, about 88% CD8).

This TCR derives from a man under 40 who received the YFV17D yellow fever vaccine. The J gene is TRBJ2-3, the V gene TRBV7-9; D may be TRBD2 (5 bases). This specimen was PBMCs, taken on the day of the yellow fever booster vaccination. CDR3 nucleotides: TGTGCCAGCAGCTTGGGGAGCTGGAGCACAGATACGCAGTATTTT. Translated, it gives CASSLGSWSTDTQYF. The entire variable domain, with the rest obtained from reference TRBV7-9 and TRBJ2-3, is as follows: DTGVSQNPRHKITKRGQNVTFRCDPISEHNRLYWYRQTLGQGPEFLTYFQNEAQLEKSRLLSDRFSAERPKGSFSTLEIQRTEQGDSAMYLCASSLGSWSTDTQYFGPGTRLTVL.